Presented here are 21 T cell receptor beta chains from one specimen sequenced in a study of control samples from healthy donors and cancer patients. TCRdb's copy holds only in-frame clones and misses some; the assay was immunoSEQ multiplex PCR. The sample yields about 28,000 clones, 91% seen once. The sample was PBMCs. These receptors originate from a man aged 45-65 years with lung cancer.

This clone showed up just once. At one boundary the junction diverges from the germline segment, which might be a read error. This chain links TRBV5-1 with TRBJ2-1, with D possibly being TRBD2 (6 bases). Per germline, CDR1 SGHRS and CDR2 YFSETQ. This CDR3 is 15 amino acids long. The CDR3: CASSLGSPTGGEQFF. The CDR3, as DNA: TGCGCCAGCAGTTTGGGGTCCCCCACCGGGGGTGAGCAGTTCTTC.

CDR3 residues: CATAGTILSGELFF. The CDR3 coding sequence is TGTGCCACCGCCGGGACAATCCTCTCCGGGGAGCTGTTTTTT. The V gene is TRBV10-3, the J gene TRBJ2-2, with a possible D match to TRBD1 (6 bases). Germline V lookup: CDR1 ENHRY, CDR2 SYGVKD. The length of the CDR3 is 14 residues. The germline V and J ends were trimmed by 10 bases and 6 bases, with 18 bases remaining between them.

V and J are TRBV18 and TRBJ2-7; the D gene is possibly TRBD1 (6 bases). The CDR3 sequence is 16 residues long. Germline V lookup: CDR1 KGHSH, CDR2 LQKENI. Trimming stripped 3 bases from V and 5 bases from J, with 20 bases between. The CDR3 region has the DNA TGTGCCAGCTCACCTTCGGTTATCCAGGGGTCCCACGAGCAGTACTTC. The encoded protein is CASSPSVIQGSHEQYF.

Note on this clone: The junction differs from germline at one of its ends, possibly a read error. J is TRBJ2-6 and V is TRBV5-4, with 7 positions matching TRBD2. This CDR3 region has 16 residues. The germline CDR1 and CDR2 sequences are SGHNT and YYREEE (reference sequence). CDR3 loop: CASRLGGDSGANVLTF. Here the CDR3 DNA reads TGTGCCAGCAGATTGGGGGGGGACTCTGGGGCCAACGTCCTGACTTTC.

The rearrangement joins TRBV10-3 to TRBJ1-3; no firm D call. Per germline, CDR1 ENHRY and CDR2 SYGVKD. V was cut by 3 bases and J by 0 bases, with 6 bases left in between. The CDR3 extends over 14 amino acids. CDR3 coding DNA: TGTGCCATCAGTGATAGGGCCTCTGGAAACACCATATATTTT. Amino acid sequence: CAISDRASGNTIYF.

CDR3 nucleotides: TGTGCCAGCAACAGACAAAATTCACCCCTCCACTTT. This encodes CASNRQNSPLHF. J is TRBJ1-6 and V is TRBV7-9; D gene unclear. The CDR3 is 12 residues long. V lost 7 bases and J lost 7, with 8 bases in between. Looked up from germline, CDR1 is SEHNR and CDR2 is FQNEAQ (reference sequence).

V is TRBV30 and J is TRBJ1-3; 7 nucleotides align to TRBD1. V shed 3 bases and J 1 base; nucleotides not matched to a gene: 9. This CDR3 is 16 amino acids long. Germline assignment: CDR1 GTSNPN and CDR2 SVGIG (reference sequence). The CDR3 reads CAWSGDRSASGNTIYF. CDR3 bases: TGTGCCTGGAGCGGGGACAGATCAGCATCTGGAAACACCATATATTTT.

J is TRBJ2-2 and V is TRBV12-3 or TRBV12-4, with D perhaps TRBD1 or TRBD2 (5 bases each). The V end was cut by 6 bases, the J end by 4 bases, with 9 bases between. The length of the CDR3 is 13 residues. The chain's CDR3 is CASSGAATGELFF. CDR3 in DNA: TGTGCCAGCAGCGGGGCTGCCACCGGGGAGCTGTTTTTT.

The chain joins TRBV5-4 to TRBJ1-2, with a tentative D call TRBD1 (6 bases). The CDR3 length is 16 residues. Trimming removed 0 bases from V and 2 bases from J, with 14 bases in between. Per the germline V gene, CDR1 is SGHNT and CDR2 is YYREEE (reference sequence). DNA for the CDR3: TGTGCCAGCAGCTTGGCGGGGGCAGGGACCAACTATGGCTACACCTTC. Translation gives CASSLAGAGTNYGYTF.

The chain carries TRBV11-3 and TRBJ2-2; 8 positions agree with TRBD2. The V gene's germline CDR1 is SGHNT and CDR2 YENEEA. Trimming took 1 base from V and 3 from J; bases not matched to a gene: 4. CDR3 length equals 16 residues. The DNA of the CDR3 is TGTGCCAGCAGCTTAGGTAGCGGGGCCTACACCGGGGAGCTGTTTTTT. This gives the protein CASSLGSGAYTGELFF.

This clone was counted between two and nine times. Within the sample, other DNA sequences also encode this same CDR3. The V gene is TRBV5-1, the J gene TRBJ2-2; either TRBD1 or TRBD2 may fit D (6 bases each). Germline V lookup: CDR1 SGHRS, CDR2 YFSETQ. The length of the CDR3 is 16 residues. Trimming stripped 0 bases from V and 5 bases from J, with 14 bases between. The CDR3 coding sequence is TGCGCCAGCAGCTTGGCCGGAGGGGGGCATACCGGGGAGCTGTTTTTT. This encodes CASSLAGGGHTGELFF.

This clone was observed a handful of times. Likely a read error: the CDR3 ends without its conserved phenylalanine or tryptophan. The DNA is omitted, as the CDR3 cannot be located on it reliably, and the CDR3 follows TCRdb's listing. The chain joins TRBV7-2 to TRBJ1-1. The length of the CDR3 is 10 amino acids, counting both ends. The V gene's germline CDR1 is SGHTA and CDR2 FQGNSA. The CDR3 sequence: CASSLNGRFL.

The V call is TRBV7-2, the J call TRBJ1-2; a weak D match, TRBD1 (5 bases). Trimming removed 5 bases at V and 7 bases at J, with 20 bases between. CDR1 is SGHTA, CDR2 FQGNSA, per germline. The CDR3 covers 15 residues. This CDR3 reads CASSNSWGRVSGYTF. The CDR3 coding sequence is TGTGCCAGCAGCAACAGCTGGGGGAGGGTTTCTGGCTACACCTTC.

CDR3: CASSITTGEGYEQYF. The CDR3 DNA is TGTGCCAGTAGTATCACGACAGGGGAAGGTTACGAGCAGTACTTC. V is TRBV19 and J is TRBJ2-7; 8 bases are shared with TRBD1. Germline values: CDR1 LNHDA, CDR2 SQIVND (reference sequence). This CDR3 has 15 amino acids. The J segment lost 4 bases and the V segment lost 3 bases, leaving 8 bases of the junction unmatched.

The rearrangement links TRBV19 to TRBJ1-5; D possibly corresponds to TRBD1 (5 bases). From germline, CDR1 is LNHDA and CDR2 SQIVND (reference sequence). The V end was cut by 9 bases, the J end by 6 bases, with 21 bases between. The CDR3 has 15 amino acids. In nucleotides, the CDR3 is TGTGCCAGCCAACGGGGGACCCAGAGGGGTCAGCCCCAGCATTTT. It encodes CASQRGTQRGQPQHF.

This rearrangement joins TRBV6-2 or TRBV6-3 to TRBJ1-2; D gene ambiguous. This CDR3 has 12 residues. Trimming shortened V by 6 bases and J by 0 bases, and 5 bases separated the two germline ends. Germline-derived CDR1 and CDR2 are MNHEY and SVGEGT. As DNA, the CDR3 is TGTGCCAGCAGCATGGCTAACTATGGCTACACCTTC. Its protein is CASSMANYGYTF.

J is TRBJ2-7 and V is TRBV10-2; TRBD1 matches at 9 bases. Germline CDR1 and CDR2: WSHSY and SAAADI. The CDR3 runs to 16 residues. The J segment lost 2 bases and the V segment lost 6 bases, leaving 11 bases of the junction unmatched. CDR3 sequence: CASRGVMGQGPYEQYF. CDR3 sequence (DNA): TGCGCCAGCAGGGGCGTCATGGGACAGGGACCCTACGAGCAGTACTTC.

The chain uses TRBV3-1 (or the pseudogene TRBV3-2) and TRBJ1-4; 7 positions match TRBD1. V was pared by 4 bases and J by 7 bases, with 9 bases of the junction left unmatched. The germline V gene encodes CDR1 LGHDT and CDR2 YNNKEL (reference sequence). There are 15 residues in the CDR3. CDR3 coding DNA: TGTGCCAGCAGCCTTCGACAGGGTCTCGGTGAAAAACTGTTTTTT. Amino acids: CASSLRQGLGEKLFF.

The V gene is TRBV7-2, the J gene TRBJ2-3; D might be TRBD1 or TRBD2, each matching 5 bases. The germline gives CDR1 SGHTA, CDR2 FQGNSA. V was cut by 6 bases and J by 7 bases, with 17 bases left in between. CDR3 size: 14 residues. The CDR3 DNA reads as TGTGCCAGCAGTCTCCCCGGGACGGGCAATACGCAGTATTTT. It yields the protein CASSLPGTGNTQYF.

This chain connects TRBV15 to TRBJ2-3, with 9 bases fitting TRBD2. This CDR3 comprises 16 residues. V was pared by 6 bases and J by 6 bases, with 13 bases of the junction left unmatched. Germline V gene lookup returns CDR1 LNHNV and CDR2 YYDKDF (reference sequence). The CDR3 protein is CATRGGGGGARDTQYF. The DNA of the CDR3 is TGTGCCACCAGAGGGGGCGGCGGGGGGGCCAGGGATACGCAGTATTTT.

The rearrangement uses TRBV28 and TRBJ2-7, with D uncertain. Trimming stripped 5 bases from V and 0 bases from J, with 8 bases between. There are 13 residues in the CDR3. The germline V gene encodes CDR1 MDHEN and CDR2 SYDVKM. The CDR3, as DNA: TGTGCCAGCAGTCCGCACAGCTCCTACGAGCAGTACTTC. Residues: CASSPHSSYEQYF.